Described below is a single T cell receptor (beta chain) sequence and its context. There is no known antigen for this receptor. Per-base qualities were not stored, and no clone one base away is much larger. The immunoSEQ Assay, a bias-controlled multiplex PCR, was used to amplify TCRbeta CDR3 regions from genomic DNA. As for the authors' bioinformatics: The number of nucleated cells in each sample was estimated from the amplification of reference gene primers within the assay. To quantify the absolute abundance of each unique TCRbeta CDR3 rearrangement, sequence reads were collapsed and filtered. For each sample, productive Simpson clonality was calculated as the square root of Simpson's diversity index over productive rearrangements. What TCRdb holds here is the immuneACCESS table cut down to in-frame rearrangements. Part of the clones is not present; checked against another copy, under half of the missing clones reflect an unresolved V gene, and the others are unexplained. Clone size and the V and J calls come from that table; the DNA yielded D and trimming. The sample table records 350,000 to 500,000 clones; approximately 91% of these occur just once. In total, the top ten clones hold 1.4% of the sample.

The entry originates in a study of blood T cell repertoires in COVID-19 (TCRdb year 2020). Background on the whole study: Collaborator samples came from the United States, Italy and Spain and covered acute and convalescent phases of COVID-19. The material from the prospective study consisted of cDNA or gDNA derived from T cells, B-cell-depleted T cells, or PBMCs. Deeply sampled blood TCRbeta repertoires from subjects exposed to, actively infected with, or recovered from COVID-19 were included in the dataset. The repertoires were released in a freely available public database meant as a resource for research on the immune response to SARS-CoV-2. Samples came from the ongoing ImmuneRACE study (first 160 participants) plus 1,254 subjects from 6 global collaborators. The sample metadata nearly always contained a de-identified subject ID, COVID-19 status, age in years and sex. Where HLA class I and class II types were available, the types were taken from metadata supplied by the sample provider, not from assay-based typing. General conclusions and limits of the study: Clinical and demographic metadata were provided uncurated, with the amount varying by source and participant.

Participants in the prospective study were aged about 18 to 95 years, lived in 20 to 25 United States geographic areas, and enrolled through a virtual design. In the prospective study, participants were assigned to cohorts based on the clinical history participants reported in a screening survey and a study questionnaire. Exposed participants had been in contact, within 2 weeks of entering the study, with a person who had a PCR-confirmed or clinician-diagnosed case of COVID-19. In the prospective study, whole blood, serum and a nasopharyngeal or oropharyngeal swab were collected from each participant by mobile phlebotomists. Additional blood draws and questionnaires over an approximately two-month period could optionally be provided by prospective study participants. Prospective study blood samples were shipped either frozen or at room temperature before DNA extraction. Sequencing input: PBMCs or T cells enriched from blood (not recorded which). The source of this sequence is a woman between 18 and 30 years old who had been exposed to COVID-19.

The sequenced DNA is TGTGCCAGCAGTTACTCGCGGCCCGGGGCCAAAAACATTCAGTACTTC. Its protein reads: CASSYSRPGAKNIQYF. This sequence uses TRBV6-5 and TRBJ2-4; no confident D gene assignment can be made. V is cut by 0 bases and J by 1 base, and the space between the germline ends is 10 bases. The CDR3 covers 16 residues, taking in both the cysteine and the phenylalanine. Solely the CDR3 DNA is kept, with 48 bases framed from the first base. As encoded in the germline V gene, CDR1 is MNHEY while CDR2 is SVGAGI.